This passage covers 20 T cell receptor beta chains from one sample sequenced in a study of shared clonotypes between healthy human individuals. The method was immunoSEQ multiplex PCR; TCRdb's version includes in-frame clones alone and lacks a portion of them. The sample has approximately 1.4 million clones, 95% to 99% seen once. Sequencing was carried out using naive CD4+ T cells sorted from blood. Subset defined: CD45RA+ positively selected. Source of these receptors: a man aged 30 to 39 in good health.

V gene TRBV6-5 combines with J gene TRBJ1-1; 7 nucleotides align to TRBD1. The trim removed 5 bases at V and 1 base at J, leaving 4 bases unmatched. This CDR3 spans 14 amino acids. Germline CDR1 and CDR2: MNHEY and SVGAGI. For the CDR3, the DNA is TGTGCCAGCAGTCCACCAGGGGGGAACACTGAAGCTTTCTTT. Its protein is CASSPPGGNTEAFF.

The J gene is TRBJ2-3, the V gene TRBV5-1; 7 nucleotides match TRBD1. This CDR3 contains 15 residues. V lost 2 bases to trimming and J lost 1 base; unmatched junction nucleotides: 4. Germline CDR1 is SGHRS and CDR2 is YFSETQ. The CDR3 DNA is TGCGCCAGCAGCTTAATAGGACAGGGCACAGATACGCAGTATTTT. Translated: CASSLIGQGTDTQYF.

Note on this clone: At the DNA level, this CDR3 is encoded by other sequences in the same sample as well. This chain connects TRBV9 to TRBJ2-3; no definite D call. CDR1 and CDR2 from the germline V gene are SGDLS and YYNGEE. The V end was cut by 0 bases, the J end by 0 bases, with 8 bases between. The CDR3 is made up of 15 amino acids. CDR3 DNA sequence: TGTGCCAGCAGCGTAGTCCCTGGGAGCACAGATACGCAGTATTTT. It specifies CASSVVPGSTDTQYF.

This rearrangement joins TRBV18 to TRBJ2-1, with 9 bases matching TRBD2. CDR1 and CDR2 (germline): KGHSH, LQKENI. The CDR3 extends over 13 amino acids. The V segment lost 3 bases and the J segment 15 bases; nucleotides outside the gene matches: 9. In nucleotides, the CDR3 is TGTGCCAGCTCACCGGCTAGCGGGACTGGGGGGTTCTTC. Amino acids: CASSPASGTGGFF.

This chain joins TRBV7-9 and TRBJ2-3, with 9 bases identical to TRBD2. V lost 3 bases to trimming and J lost 1 base; unmatched junction nucleotides: 2. Per germline, CDR1 SEHNR and CDR2 FQNEAQ (reference sequence). This CDR3 has 15 amino acids. CDR3: CASSFPSGGTDTQYF. CDR3 nucleotides: TGTGCCAGCAGCTTTCCTAGCGGGGGCACAGATACGCAGTATTTT.

The rearrangement links TRBV18 to TRBJ2-2; D uncertain. CDR1 and CDR2 (germline): KGHSH, LQKENI. V shed 2 bases and J shed 7 bases, with 5 bases lying between them. CDR3 length: 12 residues. The CDR3 is CASSPSNGELFF. For the CDR3, the DNA is TGTGCCAGCTCACCATCCAACGGGGAGCTGTTTTTT. Full variable domain (rest looked up from reference TRBV18 and TRBJ2-2): NAGVMQNPRHLVRRRGQEARLRCSPMKGHSHVYWYRQLPEEGLKFMVYLQKENIIDESGMPKERFSAEFPKEGPSILRIQQVVRGDSAAYFCASSPSNGELFFGEGSRLTVL.

This chain links TRBV5-4 with TRBJ1-5; TRBD1 might be the D (5 bases). The CDR3 spans 15 residues. Per the germline V gene, CDR1 is SGHNT and CDR2 is YYREEE (reference sequence). V shed 0 bases and J shed 4 bases, with 11 bases lying between them. The CDR3 DNA reads as TGTGCCAGCAGCTTGGGAGGGGTGAGAAATCAGCCCCAGCATTTT. Encoded protein: CASSLGGVRNQPQHF.

The rearrangement links TRBV4-3 to TRBJ1-2, with a weak D call TRBD1 (5 bases). This CDR3 comprises 15 residues. The germline V gene has CDR1 LGHNA and CDR2 YSLEER. Deletions cut 2 bases from V and 0 bases from J, with 10 bases between. The CDR3 sequence: CASSQTDRTNYGYTF. The CDR3 DNA follows: TGCGCCAGCAGCCAAACTGACAGAACTAACTATGGCTACACCTTC.

V is TRBV5-1 and J is TRBJ2-6; 12 nucleotides line up with TRBD2. Germline CDR1 reads SGHRS; CDR2 reads YFSETQ. Trimming removed 4 bases from V and 0 bases from J; junction bases left unmatched: 8. This CDR3 contains 19 residues. For the CDR3, the DNA is TGCGCCAGCAGCGCCCCGACTAGCGGGAGTTACTCTGGGGCCAACGTCCTGACTTTC. Residues: CASSAPTSGSYSGANVLTF.

The chain recombines TRBV5-4 with TRBJ2-1; a possible D gene is TRBD1 (6 bases). CDR1 and CDR2 (germline): SGHNT, YYREEE (reference sequence). CDR3 length: 15 residues. CDR3 DNA sequence: TGTGCGAGTCTTACCCAGGGACAATCCTACAATGAGCAGTTCTTC. It is translated as CASLTQGQSYNEQFF.

This rearrangement joins TRBV10-3 to TRBJ2-2; D unresolved. The CDR3 is made up of 15 amino acids. V lost 6 bases to trimming and J lost 0 bases, with 11 bases between them. CDR1 ENHRY and CDR2 SYGVKD come from the germline V gene. In DNA, the CDR3 is TGTGCCATCAGGTTCGACGGAACGAACACCGGGGAGCTGTTTTTT. It is translated as CAIRFDGTNTGELFF.

V is TRBV11-2 and J is TRBJ2-7; 8 bases match TRBD2. Looked up from germline, CDR1 is SGHAT and CDR2 is FQNNGV. This CDR3 region has 15 residues. Unmatched junction bases numbered 9, after V lost 5 bases and J lost 3 bases. CDR3: CASSMKLAADYEQYF. DNA of the CDR3: TGTGCCAGCAGCATGAAACTAGCGGCTGACTACGAGCAGTACTTC.

The V and J genes are TRBV25-1 and TRBJ2-4, with D unresolved. The CDR3 totals 13 residues. Trimming took off 6 bases at V and 3 bases at J, with 9 bases between the two ends. Germline V lookup: CDR1 MGHDK, CDR2 SYGVNS. Written as DNA, the CDR3 is TGTGCCAGCAGGAACACCGGCAAAAACATTCAGTACTTC. It specifies CASRNTGKNIQYF.

The chain combines TRBV5-4 with TRBJ1-1; no definite D call. Germline CDR1 and CDR2: SGHNT and YYREEE (reference sequence). V was cut by 4 bases and J by 2 bases, with 12 bases left in between. CDR3 length: 14 amino acids. CDR3 coding DNA: TGTGCCAGCAGCGCACCGACGGGAAACACTGAAGCTTTCTTT. It yields the protein CASSAPTGNTEAFF.

This clone appeared a single time. V usage is TRBV10-3 and J usage is TRBJ1-5, with D possibly matching TRBD1 (5 bases). Trimming pared 8 bases from V and 0 bases from J, leaving 17 bases between. Germline V gene data show CDR1 as ENHRY and CDR2 as SYGVKD. CDR3 length equals 16 residues. The CDR3 nucleotides are TGTGCCATCGGGGAGACAGCCTTACATAGCAATCAGCCCCAGCATTTT. This translates into CAIGETALHSNQPQHF.

This clone has only one observation. J is TRBJ1-5 and V is TRBV19; tentative D call: TRBD1 (5 bases). This CDR3 comprises 16 residues. The germline V gene has CDR1 LNHDA and CDR2 SQIVND (reference sequence). V was trimmed by 4 bases and J by 0 bases, leaving 13 bases between them. The DNA for the CDR3 is TGTGCCAGTAGTACCACAGGCCGGCCTAGCAATCAGCCCCAGCATTTT. This encodes CASSTTGRPSNQPQHF.

This chain joins TRBV5-4 and TRBJ1-2; unclear D gene. Trimming removed 1 base from V and 3 bases from J, with 13 bases in between. Per germline, CDR1 SGHNT and CDR2 YYREEE (reference sequence). CDR3 size: 15 residues. CDR3 nucleotide sequence: TGTGCCAGCAGCTTGACTGGACGGGTAGACTATGGCTACACCTTC. It is translated as CASSLTGRVDYGYTF.

V usage is TRBV10-3 and J usage is TRBJ2-1, with TRBD2 matching 13 bases. The germline gives CDR1 ENHRY, CDR2 SYGVKD. The CDR3 extends over 17 amino acids. V was pared by 2 bases and J by 8 bases, with 9 bases of the junction left unmatched. CDR3 bases: TGTGCCATCAGTGAGACCTGGACTAGCGGGAGTAACTATGAGCAGTTCTTC. This translates into CAISETWTSGSNYEQFF.

This clone was observed a handful of times. This sequence joins TRBV21-1 and TRBJ1-4. TRBV21-1 has pseudogene status. The CDR3 runs 12 residues. DNA for the CDR3: TGTGCCAGCAGCAATCCGGGTAGAAAACTGTTTTTT. This codes for CASSNPGRKLFF.

The V call is TRBV10-1, the J call TRBJ2-1, with a weak D call TRBD1 (6 bases). Germline V gene data show CDR1 as WNHNN and CDR2 as SYGVQD (reference sequence). V gave up 5 bases and J gave up 5 bases, with 22 bases separating them. The CDR3 length is 17 residues. The DNA of the CDR3 is TGCGCCAGCAGTCTCAAACAGGGAAGGACTGGACACAATGAGCAGTTCTTC. Its protein is CASSLKQGRTGHNEQFF.